This is a list of T cell receptor beta chains from one sample in a study of cytotoxic CD8 clonotypes in ibrutinib-treated CLL. Some clones are missing from TCRdb's copy, which holds only in-frame ones; the method was immunoSEQ multiplex PCR. This sample has some 200,000 clones, with approximately 75% found just once. The source material was PBMCs, sampled after 12 months of ibrutinib treatment. The receptors were gathered from a human donor with chronic lymphocytic leukemia. The CDR3 runs from the conserved cysteine through the conserved F or W. The D gene is left open where the match is weak. Rows give clone size only sometimes, using once, few, many, or a class for an expanded clone.

-,TRBJ2-1,TRBV13,-,TGTGCCAGCAGCGAACCCGAATACAATGAGCAGTTCTTC,CASSEPEYNEQFF
-,TRBJ2-5,TRBV5-1,-,TGCGCCAGCAGCCCAGGGACCAAGACCTCGTACCAAGAGACCCAGTACTTC,CASSPGTKTSYQETQYF
-,TRBJ2-1,TRBV11-3,TRBD2,TGTGCCAGCAGCTTAGACCGGGGCGGGGGAGGTGAGCAGTTCTTC,CASSLDRGGGGEQFF
-,TRBJ1-1,TRBV7-8,-,TGTGCCAGCAGCACCCGGGCAGGCTTGAACACTGAAGCTTTCTTT,CASSTRAGLNTEAFF
once,TRBJ1-1,TRBV7-9,TRBD1,TGTGCCAGCAACCAACAGGGGCCGAACACTGAAGCTTTCTTT,CASNQQGPNTEAFF
-,TRBJ1-2,TRBV5-1,-,TGCGCCAGCAGGCCCAATACCGACTATGGCTACACCTTC,CASRPNTDYGYTF
-,TRBJ1-5,TRBV9,-,TGTGCCAGCAGTCGGGGGAGGGCAGGCAATCAGCCCCAGCATTTT,CASSRGRAGNQPQHF
-,TRBJ2-7,TRBV4-1,TRBD1,TGCGCCAGCAGCCATCTACCGGGACAGGCGTACGAGCAGTACTTC,CASSHLPGQAYEQYF
few,TRBJ1-2,TRBV7-9,TRBD1,TGTGCCAGCAGCTTAGAAGACAGGGATCATGGCTACACCTTC,CASSLEDRDHGYTF
-,TRBJ2-7,TRBV2,-,TGTGCCAGCAGTGAAGGCAGTGTGCTGTACGAGCAGTACTTC,CASSEGSVLYEQYF
-,TRBJ2-7,TRBV29-1,TRBD1,TGCAGCGTTGAAGAATGGACAGGGCGCGAGCAGTACTTC,CSVEEWTGREQYF
-,TRBJ2-7,TRBV25-1,-,TGTGCCAGCAGTGAGGAGGGGGACAGCTCCTACGAGCAGTACTTC,CASSEEGDSSYEQYF
-,TRBJ2-1,TRBV5-4,-,TGTGCCAGCAGCTTGGATGGGATAGATGAGCAGTTCTTC,CASSLDGIDEQFF
few,TRBJ2-5,TRBV10-1,-,TGCGCCATCCCCTGGGACGGCCAAGAGACCCAGTACTTC,CAIPWDGQETQYF